These 17 T cell receptor beta chains came from one sample sequenced in a study of glioma-infiltrating T cells after dendritic cell vaccination. The repertoire was sequenced with immunoSEQ multiplex PCR; TCRdb's copy has only in-frame clones and lacks some. This table has about 46,000 clones, 70% to 90% appearing once. Time point meaning: after dendritic cell vaccination, including at tumor progression/relapse. Sequences were derived from blood, sampled after dendritic cell vaccination. The receptors were sampled from a human donor with glioblastoma.

In this sample, this clone turned up once. The chain combines TRBV5-6 with TRBJ1-1; the match to TRBD1 covers 8 bases. Per germline, CDR1 SGHDT and CDR2 YYEEEE. Unmatched junction bases numbered 8, after V lost 4 bases and J lost 3 bases. This CDR3 spans 15 amino acids. The CDR3 sequence: CASSQTGAYHTEAFF. CDR3 coding DNA: TGTGCCAGCAGCCAGACAGGGGCCTACCACACTGAAGCTTTCTTT.

This clone came up once. This chain joins TRBV6-6 and TRBJ2-1; D remains ambiguous. Trimming left V 0 bases short and J 6 bases short, with 6 bases between. The CDR3 runs 13 residues. Germline CDR1 MNHNY, CDR2 SVGAGI (reference sequence). CDR3 loop: CASSYSTINEQFF. CDR3 bases: TGTGCCAGCAGTTACTCGACAATCAATGAGCAGTTCTTC.

The chain has TRBV9 and TRBJ2-3; TRBD2 agrees at 13 bases. Germline V gives CDR1 SGDLS, CDR2 YYNGEE. The CDR3 totals 16 residues. V shed 4 bases and J 10 bases; nucleotides not matched to a gene: 12. CDR3 coding DNA: TGTGCCAGCAGCCCCCGACTAGCGGGAGGCCACGGATCGCAGTATTTT. Translating it yields CASSPRLAGGHGSQYF.

The chain recombines TRBV2 with TRBJ2-1; TRBD2 matches 12 bases. J lost 7 bases, V lost 4 bases, and 5 bases had no gene match. The CDR3 consists of 15 residues. CDR1 SNHLY and CDR2 FYNNEI come from the germline V gene. Written as DNA, the CDR3 is TGTGCCAGCAGTGTAGAGGGACTAGCGGGTAATGAGCAGTTCTTC. It is translated as CASSVEGLAGNEQFF.

The gene calls are TRBV30 and TRBJ1-5; 7 bases fit TRBD1. The V and J ends lost 5 bases and 0 bases, in that order; junction bases with no gene match: 7. This CDR3 is built from 15 residues. Germline CDR1 and CDR2: GTSNPN and SVGIG (reference sequence). Written as DNA, the CDR3 is TGTGCCTGGTGCCCCGGACAGGTTAGCAATCAGCCCCAGCATTTT. Translation: CAWCPGQVSNQPQHF. The full variable domain, with the rest looked up from reference TRBV30 and TRBJ1-5, is SQTIHQWPATLVQPVGSPLSLECTVEGTSNPNLYWYRQAAGRGLQLLFYSVGIGQISSEVPQNLSASRPQDRQFILSSKKLLLSDSGFYLCAWCPGQVSNQPQHFGDGTRLSIL.

This chain joins TRBV7-2 and TRBJ1-1; TRBD1 agrees at 9 bases. The junction had 11 bases not matched to a gene; V was cut back by 1 base and J by 8 bases. The V gene's germline CDR1 is SGHTA and CDR2 FQGNSA. The CDR3 contains 16 residues. In DNA form, the CDR3 reads TGTGCCAGCAGCTTAGTCGGGACAGGGACCCCGGCAGAAGCTTTCTTT. Residues: CASSLVGTGTPAEAFF.

This chain links TRBV28 with TRBJ2-5; a weak D match, TRBD2 (6 bases). The CDR3 loop spans 15 amino acids. Per germline, CDR1 MDHEN and CDR2 SYDVKM. V lost 6 bases and J lost 3, with 17 bases in between. The CDR3, as DNA: TGTGCCAGCAGCGCTCCCCGACGGGAGAAAGAGACCCAGTACTTC. Its translation: CASSAPRREKETQYF.

The CDR3, as DNA: TGCGCCAGCAGCCAAGTTATTAGTTTTCTTCTAGCGGGGGCGCTTGAAGAGACCCAGTACTTC. It encodes CASSQVISFLLAGALEETQYF. The rearrangement joins TRBV4-1 to TRBJ2-5, with TRBD2 identical over 10 bases. Germline values: CDR1 MGHRA, CDR2 YSYEKL. The V gene end was trimmed by 1 base and the J gene end by 3 bases; junction bases not matched to a gene: 20. This CDR3 has 21 residues.

Only a few counts were recorded for this clone. V gene TRBV5-6 combines with J gene TRBJ2-4, with D possibly matching TRBD2 (5 bases). There are 16 residues in the CDR3. The germline V gene has CDR1 SGHDT and CDR2 YYEEEE. Trimming removed 1 base at V and 0 bases at J, with 11 bases between. The CDR3 is CASSLIGRLAKNIQYF. Written as DNA, the CDR3 is TGTGCCAGCAGCTTGATAGGGAGACTAGCCAAAAACATTCAGTACTTC.

This chain connects TRBV2 to TRBJ1-5; TRBD1 is a possible D gene (6 bases). CDR1 and CDR2 from the germline V gene are SNHLY and FYNNEI. Trimming stripped 7 bases from V and 2 bases from J, with 15 bases between. CDR3 length: 15 residues. The CDR3 region is CASTTGTTGNQPQHF. CDR3 coding DNA: TGTGCCAGCACCACCGGGACAACGGGCAATCAGCCCCAGCATTTT.

This rearrangement joins TRBV28 to TRBJ1-3; TRBD1 is a possible D gene (6 bases). Trimming left V 3 bases short and J 0 bases short, with 15 bases between. Germline V gives CDR1 MDHEN, CDR2 SYDVKM. CDR3 length: 17 residues. DNA of the CDR3: TGTGCCAGCAGTTTCCCCCGGACAGTCGGCTCTGGAAACACCATATATTTT. Its translation is CASSFPRTVGSGNTIYF.

The chain links TRBV28 to TRBJ2-5, with TRBD2 as a possible D gene (6 bases). This CDR3 is built from 14 residues. Per germline, CDR1 MDHEN and CDR2 SYDVKM. Trimming removed 5 bases from V and 0 bases from J, with 10 bases in between. CDR3 DNA: TGTGCCAGCAGTCCCCGGGACTACCAAGAGACCCAGTACTTC. As protein: CASSPRDYQETQYF.

This sequence joins TRBV19 and TRBJ2-3, with TRBD1 identical over 7 bases. CDR3 length: 17 amino acids. CDR1 and CDR2 (germline): LNHDA, SQIVND (reference sequence). The trim removed 6 bases at V and 2 bases at J, leaving 14 bases unmatched. The CDR3 spells CASRRDNRDSYTDTQYF. The CDR3 nucleotides are TGTGCCAGTAGGCGCGACAACCGGGACAGCTACACAGATACGCAGTATTTT.

The J gene is TRBJ2-5, the V gene TRBV7-6; 7 bases line up with TRBD2. Looked up from germline, CDR1 is SGHVS and CDR2 is FNYEAQ. The CDR3 contains 14 residues. With 6 bases clipped from V and 5 bases from J, the junction kept 9 bases outside the gene matches. CDR3 in amino acids: CASSAGVTGETQYF. CDR3 nucleotides: TGTGCCAGCAGTGCGGGAGTTACGGGGGAGACCCAGTACTTC. The variable domain in full, with the rest retrieved from reference TRBV7-6 and TRBJ2-5, is GAGVSQSPRYKVTKRGQDVALRCDPISGHVSLYWYRQALGQGPEFLTYFNYEAQQDKSGLPNDRFSAERPEGSISTLTIQRTEQRDSAMYRCASSAGVTGETQYFGPGTRLLVL.

This clone was observed once. V gene TRBV29-1 combines with J gene TRBJ1-2; 7 nucleotides line up with TRBD1. The CDR3 loop spans 12 amino acids. V gave up 7 bases and J gave up 8 bases; unmatched junction bases: 10. Germline V gene sequence: CDR1 SQVTM, CDR2 ANQGSEA. CDR3 loop: CSAPTGSAGYTF. The CDR3 DNA reads as TGCAGCGCCCCGACAGGGAGTGCGGGCTACACCTTC.

This chain uses TRBV9 with TRBJ2-7; TRBD2 aligns across 7 bases. The CDR3 is 17 residues long. The germline V gene has CDR1 SGDLS and CDR2 YYNGEE. With 0 bases clipped from V and 2 bases from J, the junction kept 11 bases outside the gene matches. The CDR3 is CASSVEGRETPTYEQYF. CDR3 nucleotides: TGTGCCAGCAGCGTAGAAGGGCGGGAGACGCCGACCTACGAGCAGTACTTC.

The chain has TRBV5-4 and TRBJ2-2; D is perhaps TRBD2 (5 bases). Germline CDR1 reads SGHNT; CDR2 reads YYREEE (reference sequence). The V end lost 5 bases, the J end lost 5 bases, and 10 bases lay between the germline ends. The CDR3 spans 13 residues. The CDR3 DNA follows: TGTGCCAGCAGAGGACTTGCTACCGGGGAGCTGTTTTTT. Translated, it gives CASRGLATGELFF.